The present T cell receptor beta chain was sequenced within a study of T cell repertoires in cytomegalovirus infection. Background on the study: It can be stated that public TCR beta signatures indicated CMV infection as well as a matching HLA type. The study's findings and limits: It was HLA-C-restricted CMV-specific TCR beta clonotypes that dominated the response ex vivo. Identification of carriers of CMV plus the relevant HLA was achieved through cumulative public TCR beta family frequency.

As to this clonotype: Its antigen remains unidentified.

The germline V gene has CDR1 MGHRA and CDR2 YSYEKL. The germline V and J ends were trimmed by 0 bases and 6 bases, with 11 bases remaining between them. The CDR3 is 14 residues long. Via MiXCR, TCRdb re-called the reads, giving one row per CDR3 protein. The repertoire holds 680,000 or so distinct CDR3 sequences, with less than 40% as singletons. J is TRBJ1-2 and V is TRBV4-1; D is uncertain. This clonotype was obtained from a human donor in good health (CMV status not recorded). Some clones in this sample may be carry-over from other donors' samples. The material sequenced was PBMCs. The CDR3, as DNA: TGCGCCAGCAGCCAAGATCGTGGCTGGGATGGCTACACCTTC. It is translated as CASSQDRGWDGYTF.